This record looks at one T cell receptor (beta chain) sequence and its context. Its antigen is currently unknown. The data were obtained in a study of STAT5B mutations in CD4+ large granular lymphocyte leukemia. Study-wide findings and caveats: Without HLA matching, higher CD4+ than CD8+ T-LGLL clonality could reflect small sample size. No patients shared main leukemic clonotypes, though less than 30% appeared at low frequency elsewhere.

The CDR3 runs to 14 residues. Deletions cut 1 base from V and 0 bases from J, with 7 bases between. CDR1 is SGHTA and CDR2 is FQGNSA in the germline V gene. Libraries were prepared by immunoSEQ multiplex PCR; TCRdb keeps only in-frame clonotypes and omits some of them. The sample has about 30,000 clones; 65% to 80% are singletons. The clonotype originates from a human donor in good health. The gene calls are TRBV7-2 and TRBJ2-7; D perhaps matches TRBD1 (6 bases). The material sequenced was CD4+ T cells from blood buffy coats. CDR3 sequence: CASSLDRDSYEQYF. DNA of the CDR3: TGTGCCAGCAGCTTAGACAGGGACTCCTACGAGCAGTACTTC.